The TCR beta chain described here comes from a study of blood T cell repertoires in COVID-19. About the study: The United States, Italy and Spain provided the acute and convalescent COVID-19 samples. T cells, B-cell-depleted T cells, or PBMCs provided the cDNA or gDNA that served as material.

Libraries were prepared by immunoSEQ multiplex PCR; TCRdb keeps only in-frame clonotypes and omits some of them. The sample lists about 83,000 clones; roughly nine tenths were seen once. The TCR comes from a woman aged 45 to 65 with active or convalescent COVID-19. Sequenced: peripheral blood.

The CDR3 DNA reads as TGTGCCAGCAGTTACCTCGGGGTAGGCACTGAAGCTTTCTTT. Protein product: CASSYLGVGTEAFF. The chain combines TRBV6-6 with TRBJ1-1, with D uncertain. The CDR3 consists of 14 residues. Germline V lookup: CDR1 MNHNY, CDR2 SVGAGI (reference sequence). Trimming shortened V by 2 bases and J by 4 bases, and 11 bases separated the two germline ends.